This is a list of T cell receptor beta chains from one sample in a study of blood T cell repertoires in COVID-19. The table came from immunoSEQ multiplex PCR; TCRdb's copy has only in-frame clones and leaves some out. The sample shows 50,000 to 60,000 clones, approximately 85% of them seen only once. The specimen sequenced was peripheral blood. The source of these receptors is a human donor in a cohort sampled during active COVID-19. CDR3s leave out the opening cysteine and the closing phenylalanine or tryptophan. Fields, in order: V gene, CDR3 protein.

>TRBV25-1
ASSLRTSGAYNEQF
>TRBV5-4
ASSKSGITGKNIQY
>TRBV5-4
ASSLAGTGVTDTQY
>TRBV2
ASSESPGLAGVSTDTQY
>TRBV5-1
ASSLGQAGDTQY
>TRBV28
ASSLLGSGLAVSPLH
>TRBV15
ATSPDRGYGYT
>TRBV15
ATSISRQGNQPQH
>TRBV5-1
ASSGNSGRAYNEQF
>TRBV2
ASSDRSGRGETQY
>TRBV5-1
ASSQGLAGSSYEQY
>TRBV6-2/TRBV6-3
ASSLLAGAYNEQF
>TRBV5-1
ASSFGSGDYEQY
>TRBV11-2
ASSLDPGTMRAF
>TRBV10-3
AISERRVALGTEAF
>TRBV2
ASVGQGSYEQY
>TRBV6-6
ASSYPDRVNYGYT
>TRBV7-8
ASSLVGLNYEQY
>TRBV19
ASSPRGTGGPTDTQY